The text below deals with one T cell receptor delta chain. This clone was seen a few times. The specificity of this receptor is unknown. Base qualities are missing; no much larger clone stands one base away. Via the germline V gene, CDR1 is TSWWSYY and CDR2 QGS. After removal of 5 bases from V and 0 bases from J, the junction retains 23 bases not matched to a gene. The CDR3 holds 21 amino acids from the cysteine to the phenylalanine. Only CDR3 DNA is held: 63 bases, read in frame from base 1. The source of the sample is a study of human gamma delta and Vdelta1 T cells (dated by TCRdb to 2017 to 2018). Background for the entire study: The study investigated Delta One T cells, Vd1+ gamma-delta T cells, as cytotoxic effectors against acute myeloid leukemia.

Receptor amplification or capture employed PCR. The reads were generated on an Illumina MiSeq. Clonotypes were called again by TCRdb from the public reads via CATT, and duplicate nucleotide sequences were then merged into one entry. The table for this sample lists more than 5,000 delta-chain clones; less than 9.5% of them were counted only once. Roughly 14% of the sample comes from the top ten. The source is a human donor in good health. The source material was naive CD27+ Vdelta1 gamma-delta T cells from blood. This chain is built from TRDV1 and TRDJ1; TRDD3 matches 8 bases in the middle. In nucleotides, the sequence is TGTGCTCTTGGGCAGTTCCTTCGACCTGGGGGACTTGAAGAGTACACCGATAAACTCATCTTT. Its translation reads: CALGQFLRPGGLEEYTDKLIF.